This T cell receptor beta chain was sequenced in a study of cytomegalovirus exposure and HLA in healthy donors. Broader study findings: In vitro, three CMV-associated chains proved specific for CMV antigens. An ancestry cluster, one associated with Asian ancestry, reportedly showed fewer N-insertions than the approximately 660-donor mean in a later analysis.

The PCR was carried out with 60 Vbeta primers and 13 Jbeta primers. The repertoire was sequenced with immunoSEQ multiplex PCR; TCRdb's copy has only in-frame clones and lacks some. Of some 120,000 clones in the sample, 80% were seen once. Per germline, CDR1 SEHNR and CDR2 FQNEAQ (reference sequence). The V segment lost 2 bases and the J segment 8 bases; nucleotides outside the gene matches: 10. The CDR3 extends over 16 amino acids. On this clone itself: Its antigen is still unknown.

V is TRBV7-9 and J is TRBJ1-4; 8 bases map to TRBD1. The TCR comes from a man aged 25-45 years in good health and CMV-seronegative. The sample consisted of PBMCs. This CDR3 reads CASSLYTGGFSEKLFF. CDR3 nucleotides: TGTGCCAGCAGCTTATATACAGGGGGGTTCTCCGAAAAACTGTTTTTT.